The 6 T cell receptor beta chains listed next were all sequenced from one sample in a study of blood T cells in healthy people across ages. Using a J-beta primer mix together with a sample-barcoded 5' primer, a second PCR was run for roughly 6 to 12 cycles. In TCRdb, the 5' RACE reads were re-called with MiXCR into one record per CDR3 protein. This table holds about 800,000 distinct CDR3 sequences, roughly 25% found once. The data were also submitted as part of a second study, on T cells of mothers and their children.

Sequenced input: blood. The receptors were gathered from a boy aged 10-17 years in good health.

CDR3 sequence: CASSLDRNNSPLHF. The CDR3 DNA is TGTGCCAGCAGCCTAGACAGGAATAATTCACCCCTCCACTTT. The rearrangement uses TRBV12-3 or TRBV12-4 and TRBJ1-6; TRBD1 is a possible D gene (6 bases). The CDR3 runs to 14 residues. Trimming pared 6 bases from V and 5 bases from J, leaving 11 bases between.

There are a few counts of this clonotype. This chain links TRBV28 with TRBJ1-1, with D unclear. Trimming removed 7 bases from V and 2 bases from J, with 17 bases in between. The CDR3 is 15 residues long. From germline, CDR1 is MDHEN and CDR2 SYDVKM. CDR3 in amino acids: CASIINPPLNTEAFF. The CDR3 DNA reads TGTGCCAGCATCATCAACCCCCCTTTAAACACTGAAGCTTTCTTT. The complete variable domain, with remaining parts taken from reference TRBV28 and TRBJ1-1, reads DVKVTQSSRYLVKRTGEKVFLECVQDMDHENMFWYRQDPGLGLRLIYFSYDVKMKEKGDIPEGYSVSREKKERFSLILESASTNQTSMYLCASIINPPLNTEAFFGQGTRLTVV.

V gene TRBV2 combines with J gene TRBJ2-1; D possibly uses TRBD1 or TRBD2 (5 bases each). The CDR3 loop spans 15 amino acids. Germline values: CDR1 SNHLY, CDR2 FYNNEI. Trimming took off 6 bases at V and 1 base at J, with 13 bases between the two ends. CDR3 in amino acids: CASRTFGGSYNEQFF. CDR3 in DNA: TGTGCCAGCAGGACCTTTGGGGGATCCTACAATGAGCAGTTCTTC. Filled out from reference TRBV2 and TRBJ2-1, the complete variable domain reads EPEVTQTPSHQVTQMGQEVILRCVPISNHLYFYWYRQILGQKVEFLVSFYNNEISEKSEIFDDQFSVERPDGSNFTLKIRSTKLEDSAMYFCASRTFGGSYNEQFFGPGTRLTVL.

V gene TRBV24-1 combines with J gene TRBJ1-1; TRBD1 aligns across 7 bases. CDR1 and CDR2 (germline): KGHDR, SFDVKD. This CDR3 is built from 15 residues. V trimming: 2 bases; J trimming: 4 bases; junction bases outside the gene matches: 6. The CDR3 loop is CATSDSQGKTTEAFF. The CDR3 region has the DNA TGTGCCACCAGTGATTCACAGGGGAAGACCACTGAAGCTTTCTTT.

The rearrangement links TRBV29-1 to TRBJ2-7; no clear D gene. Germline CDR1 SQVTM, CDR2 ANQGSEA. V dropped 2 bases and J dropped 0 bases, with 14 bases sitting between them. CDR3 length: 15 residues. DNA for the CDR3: TGCAGCGTTGAAATTCCCGGACCCCTCTCCTACGAGCAGTACTTC. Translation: CSVEIPGPLSYEQYF.

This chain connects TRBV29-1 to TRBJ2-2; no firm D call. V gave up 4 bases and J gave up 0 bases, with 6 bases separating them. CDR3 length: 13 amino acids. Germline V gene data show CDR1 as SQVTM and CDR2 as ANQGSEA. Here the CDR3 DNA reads TGCAGCGTTGTCTTCCCGAACACCGGGGAGCTGTTTTTT. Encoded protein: CSVVFPNTGELFF.